These 13 T cell receptor beta chains were sequenced from one sample in a study of tissue T cells after allogeneic stem cell transplantation. As for time point: mouse harvest day 7 after allogeneic transplant. Mouse grafts combined 10^7 T-cell-depleted bone marrow cells with 10^6 splenic CD5+ T cells. The table came from immunoSEQ multiplex PCR; TCRdb's copy has only in-frame clones and leaves some out. This table has 10,000 or so clones, less than 45% appearing once. Sequenced input: skin. These TCRs come from a female BALB/c mouse given C57BL/6 T cells with graft-versus-host disease after an allogeneic hematopoietic cell transplant.

Comments on this clone: Gene names are mouse gene names. CDR3 sequence reads: CASSSPGLLYEQYF. The sequenced part of the CDR3 DNA is TGTGCAAGCAGCTCCCCGGGACTTCTTTATGAACAGTAC. The chain joins TRBV16 to TRBJ2-7; maybe TRBD2 (6 bases). The read terminates 1 residue before the CDR3 end, so the remaining end is supplied by the germline J gene. The CDR3 runs 14 residues. V lost 4 bases and J lost 4, with 14 bases in between. Germline V gene sequence: CDR1 SGHSA, CDR2 FRNQAP.

This clone qualifies as large. Gene names refer to mouse genes. The read falls 1 residue short of the CDR3 end, and the missing part is taken from the germline J gene. The J gene is TRBJ2-7, the V gene TRBV16; no clear D. The CDR3 length is 13 residues. Trimming removed 1 base from V and 0 bases from J, with 4 bases in between. Germline CDR1 is SGHSA and CDR2 is FRNQAP. CDR3 residues: CASSLGGSYEQYF. The sequenced CDR3 bases are TGTGCAAGCAGCTTAGGGGGCTCCTATGAACAGTAC.

To note about this clone: The gene names given are mouse names. The read is 1 residue too short to cover the CDR3 end, so that end is filled in from the germline J gene. The rearrangement joins TRBV19 to TRBJ1-2; 8 nucleotides agree with TRBD1. The CDR3 has 13 amino acids. The V gene's germline CDR1 is FNHDT and CDR2 SITEND (reference sequence). J gave up 2 bases and V 4 bases, and 1 base lay outside the gene matches. CDR3 sequence: CASSWTGNSDYTF. Incomplete CDR3 DNA: TGTGCCAGCAGTTGGACAGGGAACTCCGACTACACC.

This clone is labeled medium-sized. The gene names given are mouse names. The DNA ends 1 residue before the CDR3 does, and the rest of the CDR3 is filled in from the germline J gene. The chain links TRBV4 to TRBJ2-1, with 11 bases matching TRBD2. The CDR3 is 15 residues long. Germline V gives CDR1 LGHDT, CDR2 YNNKQL (reference sequence). J lost 3 bases, V lost 3 bases, and 1 base had no gene match. CDR3 protein: CASSYDWGGYAEQFF. The sequenced part of the CDR3 DNA is TGTGCCAGCAGCTATGACTGGGGGGGCTATGCTGAGCAGTTC. The variable domain in full, with the rest retrieved from reference TRBV4 and TRBJ2-1, is ETAVFQTPNYHVTQVGNEVSFNCKQTLGHDTMYWYKQDSKKLLKIMFSYNNKQLIVNETVPRRFSPQSSDKAHLNLRIKSVEPEDSAVYLCASSYDWGGYAEQFFGPGTRLTVL.

In the case of this clone: Here the gene names and germline are mouse. The DNA ends 1 residue before the CDR3 does, and the rest of the CDR3 is filled in from the germline J gene. The chain carries TRBV26 and TRBJ2-1; D not resolved. Germline V gene lookup returns CDR1 KGHPV and CDR2 FQNQEV (reference sequence). The V and J ends lost 2 bases and 6 bases respectively, with 2 bases between them. The CDR3 runs to 11 residues. The CDR3 is CASSLVAEQFF. CDR3 DNA, as far as it was read: TGTGCCAGCAGTCTGGTTGCTGAGCAGTTC.

This clone was picked up a small number of times. The listed genes are named as in mouse. From the germline J gene comes the end of the CDR3, since the read stops 1 residue before it. This chain uses TRBV26 with TRBJ2-3, with 8 bases that match TRBD1. V lost 4 bases, J lost 6 bases, and 3 bases stayed unmatched. CDR3 length: 13 amino acids. Germline-derived CDR1 and CDR2 are KGHPV and FQNQEV (reference sequence). Incomplete CDR3 DNA: TGTGCCAGCAGTCGGAGGGACAGGGAAACGCTGTAT. This sequence encodes CASSRRDRETLY. The complete CDR3 reads CASSRRDRETLYF.

This clone appeared once. These gene names are mouse names. Coverage ceases 1 residue before the CDR3 finishes, and the germline J gene fills in the end. This rearrangement joins TRBV12-1 to TRBJ1-1; unclear D gene. V was shortened by 0 bases and J by 1 base, with 5 bases between the two germline ends. This CDR3 is 13 amino acids long. Germline V lookup: CDR1 SGHSN, CDR2 HYEKVE. The covered CDR3 bases are TGTGCCAGCTCTCTCCAACAAAACACAGAAGTCTTC. Translation gives CASSLQQNTEVF. In full, the CDR3 is CASSLQQNTEVFF. The whole variable domain, remainder taken from reference TRBV12-1 and TRBJ1-1, is DSGVVQSPRHIIKEKGGRSVLTCIPISGHSNVVWYQQTLGKELKFLIQHYEKVERDKGFLPSRFSVQQFDDYHSEMNMSALELEDSAMYFCASSLQQNTEVFFGKGTRLTVV.

A word on this clone: These gene names are mouse names. The read ends 1 residue before the CDR3 terminus; that terminus is restored from the germline J gene. This chain connects TRBV26 to TRBJ2-2; the match to TRBD1 covers 8 bases. CDR3 size: 16 residues. The V segment lost 4 bases and the J segment 0 bases; nucleotides outside the gene matches: 4. Germline V gene lookup returns CDR1 KGHPV and CDR2 FQNQEV (reference sequence). CDR3 DNA, as far as it was read: TGTGCCAGCAGTCCTGGGACAGGAGCAAACACCGGGCAGCTCTAC. Amino acid sequence: CASSPGTGANTGQLY. The full CDR3 sequence reads CASSPGTGANTGQLYF.

This clone was detected once. Gene names refer to mouse genes. The missing CDR3 end, 1 residue past where the read stops, is filled in from the germline J gene. This chain connects TRBV3 to TRBJ2-7; perhaps D is TRBD1 or TRBD2 (5 bases each). Germline CDR1 reads SNHLY; CDR2 reads FYNGKV (reference sequence). Between the trimmed V and J ends, which lost 0 bases and 7 bases, there was a span of 10 bases. This CDR3 spans 13 amino acids. The CDR3 region is CASSLAGAREQYF. Incomplete CDR3 DNA: TGTGCCAGCAGCTTAGCAGGGGCTAGGGAACAGTAC.

To note about this clone: These gene names are mouse names. The read halts 1 residue ahead of the CDR3 end, with the missing end drawn from the germline J gene. J is TRBJ2-5 and V is TRBV26, with 8 bases fitting TRBD1. Germline CDR1 reads KGHPV; CDR2 reads FQNQEV (reference sequence). J gave up 5 bases and V 4 bases, and 5 bases lay outside the gene matches. CDR3 length: 14 residues. The CDR3 protein is CASSPSGTGDTQYF. The sequenced CDR3 bases are TGTGCCAGCAGTCCGTCCGGGACAGGAGACACCCAGTAC.

This clone was detected only a few times. Genes here carry mouse names. The CDR3 end is not reached by the read, which stops 1 residue before it; the germline J gene fills it in. This chain links TRBV26 with TRBJ2-4, with TRBD1 as a possible D gene (6 bases). The germline V gene has CDR1 KGHPV and CDR2 FQNQEV (reference sequence). CDR3 size: 13 residues. Trimming stripped 6 bases from V and 4 bases from J, with 11 bases between. The CDR3 loop reads CASRRGDKNTLYF. The sequenced CDR3 bases are TGTGCCAGCAGGCGAGGGGACAAAAACACCTTGTAC.

Notes on this clone: Any gene name here is a mouse gene name. The read falls 1 residue short of the CDR3 end, and the missing part is taken from the germline J gene. The rearrangement links TRBV26 to TRBJ2-4, with D tentatively TRBD1 (6 bases). CDR3 length: 14 amino acids. Trimming removed 4 bases from V and 0 bases from J, with 8 bases in between. Germline V gives CDR1 KGHPV, CDR2 FQNQEV (reference sequence). The CDR3 spells CASSQGQSQNTLYF. CDR3 DNA, as far as it was read: TGTGCCAGCAGTCAGGGACAAAGTCAAAACACCTTGTAC.

On this clone: Gene and germline names: mouse. The sequence runs out 1 residue before the end of the CDR3; the remainder is reconstructed from the germline J gene. The V and J genes are TRBV3 and TRBJ2-2; the D gene could be TRBD1 or TRBD2 (7 bases each). The germline gives CDR1 SNHLY, CDR2 FYNGKV (reference sequence). Trimming pared 5 bases from V and 4 bases from J, leaving 11 bases between. This CDR3 contains 14 residues. The DNA read from the CDR3 is TGTGCCAGCAGCCAGGGGGGGGGCACCGGGCAGCTCTAC. Its translation is CASSQGGGTGQLY. The full CDR3 reads CASSQGGGTGQLYF.